Shown below are 10 T cell receptor beta chains from a single sample sequenced in a study of T cell responses to AZD1222 COVID-19 vaccine. Generated by immunoSEQ multiplex PCR, the TCRdb table keeps only in-frame clones and is missing some. The table includes roughly 170,000 clones, just under 95% detected once. This sample comprised peripheral blood, obtained on day 0 of AZD1222 vaccination. The receptors derive from an adult in good health.

The chain carries TRBV28 and TRBJ1-6; D ambiguous. CDR3 size: 12 residues. Germline V CDR1 and CDR2: MDHEN, SYDVKM. V lost 5 bases and J lost 13, with 12 bases in between. CDR3 nucleotide sequence: TGTGCCAGCAGTACCTCGGGCCTCCCCCTCCACTTT. Translated: CASSTSGLPLHF.

The rearrangement joins TRBV5-4 to TRBJ2-1; 8 positions match TRBD1. The CDR3 has 13 amino acids. After removal of 4 bases from V and 5 bases from J, the junction contained 2 bases not matched to a gene. The V gene's germline CDR1 is SGHNT and CDR2 YYREEE (reference sequence). The CDR3 sequence: CASSPGQDNEQFF. The CDR3 nucleotides are TGTGCCAGCAGCCCGGGACAGGACAATGAGCAGTTCTTC.

The genes are TRBV5-6 and TRBJ2-5, with D uncertain. The germline V gene has CDR1 SGHDT and CDR2 YYEEEE. The CDR3 runs to 16 residues. V lost 3 bases to trimming and J lost 0 bases, with 15 bases between them. CDR3 DNA sequence: TGTGCCAGCAGCTCCCCTGGGTCGTTGTACCAAGAGACCCAGTACTTC. This sequence encodes CASSSPGSLYQETQYF.

The chain carries TRBV7-9 and TRBJ2-3; 12 bases map to TRBD2. Germline loops: CDR1 SEHNR, CDR2 FQNEAQ (reference sequence). The CDR3 contains 15 residues. Trimming took 5 bases from V and 6 from J; bases not matched to a gene: 6. The DNA for the CDR3 is TGTGCCAGCAGCACACTAGCGGGGGGTCAGGATACGCAGTATTTT. Translating gives CASSTLAGGQDTQYF.

The chain couples TRBV6-5 to TRBJ2-7; 10 bases map to TRBD1. The CDR3 covers 15 residues. V gave up 0 bases and J gave up 3 bases; unmatched junction bases: 2. Germline V lookup: CDR1 MNHEY, CDR2 SVGAGI. The CDR3 loop reads CASSYSRTGGYEQYF. CDR3 coding DNA: TGTGCCAGCAGTTACTCGCGGACAGGGGGCTACGAGCAGTACTTC.

The sample holds one count of this clone. The V call is TRBV3-1 (or the pseudogene TRBV3-2), the J call TRBJ2-3; 7 nucleotides align to TRBD2. The ends lost 8 bases at V and 0 bases at J; junction bases unmatched: 8. This CDR3 is 15 amino acids long. Germline V gene lookup returns CDR1 LGHDT and CDR2 YNNKEL (reference sequence). This CDR3 is CASSQRGLSTDTQYF. The CDR3, as DNA: TGTGCCAGCTCCCAGCGGGGCCTTAGCACAGATACGCAGTATTTT.

The V and J genes are TRBV5-1 and TRBJ2-3, with D possibly being TRBD1 (6 bases). Germline-derived CDR1 and CDR2 are SGHRS and YFSETQ. The V end lost 9 bases, the J end lost 2 bases, and 28 bases lay between the germline ends. The CDR3 is 18 residues long. The CDR3: CANLYPRGNPQNTDTQYF. Written as DNA, the CDR3 is TGCGCCAACCTTTACCCCAGGGGCAACCCTCAAAACACAGATACGCAGTATTTT.

The chain combines TRBV5-1 with TRBJ1-1; D uncertain. Trimming cost V 0 bases and J 4 bases, with 13 bases left between them. The germline CDR1 and CDR2 sequences are SGHRS and YFSETQ. This CDR3 comprises 15 residues. In nucleotides, the CDR3 is TGCGCCAGCAGCTTGGCCGGGGTTGGGCGCACTGAAGCTTTCTTT. It encodes CASSLAGVGRTEAFF.

The chain is built from TRBV5-4 and TRBJ2-1; the match to TRBD2 covers 10 bases. The germline V gene has CDR1 SGHNT and CDR2 YYREEE (reference sequence). This CDR3 region has 19 residues. Losses at the gene ends were 0 bases for V and 1 base for J; bases not matched to a gene: 10. DNA of the CDR3: TGTGCCAGCAGCTTGGAATTAGCGGGGGGCCGAGGGTCCTACAATGAGCAGTTCTTC. This gives the protein CASSLELAGGRGSYNEQFF.

This clone was counted a few times. The sample holds other DNA sequences that translate to the same CDR3. The rearrangement links TRBV18 to TRBJ1-5; tentatively, D is TRBD1 (5 bases). CDR1 is KGHSH, CDR2 LQKENI, per germline. This CDR3 has 14 amino acids. V shed 2 bases and J shed 0 bases, with 5 bases lying between them. The CDR3 nucleotides are TGTGCCAGCTCACCAGGGGGTAGCAATCAGCCCCAGCATTTT. Translating it yields CASSPGGSNQPQHF.